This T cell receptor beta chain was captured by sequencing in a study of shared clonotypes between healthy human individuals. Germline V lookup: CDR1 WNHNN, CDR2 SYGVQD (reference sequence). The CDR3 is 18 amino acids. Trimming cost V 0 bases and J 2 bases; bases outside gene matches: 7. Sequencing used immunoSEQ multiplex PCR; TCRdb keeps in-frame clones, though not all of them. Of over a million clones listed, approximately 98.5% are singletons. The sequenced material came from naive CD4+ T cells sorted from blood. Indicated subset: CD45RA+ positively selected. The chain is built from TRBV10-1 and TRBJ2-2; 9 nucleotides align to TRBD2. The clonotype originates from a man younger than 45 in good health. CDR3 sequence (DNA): TGCGCCAGCAGTGAGTCGTACCCTAGCGGGGTCAACACCGGGGAGCTGTTTTTT. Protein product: CASSESYPSGVNTGELFF.